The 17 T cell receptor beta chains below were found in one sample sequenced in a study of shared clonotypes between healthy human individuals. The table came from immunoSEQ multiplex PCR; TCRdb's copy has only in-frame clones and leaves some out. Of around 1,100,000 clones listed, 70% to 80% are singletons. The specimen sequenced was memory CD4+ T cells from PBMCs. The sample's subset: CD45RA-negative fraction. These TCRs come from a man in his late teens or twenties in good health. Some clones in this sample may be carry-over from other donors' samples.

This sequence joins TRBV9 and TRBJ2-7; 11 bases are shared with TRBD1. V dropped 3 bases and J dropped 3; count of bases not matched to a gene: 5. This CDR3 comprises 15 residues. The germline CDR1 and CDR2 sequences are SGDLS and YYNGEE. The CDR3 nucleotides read TGTGCCAGCAGCGCCCGCGGGACAGGGGGCTACGAGCAGTACTTC. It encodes CASSARGTGGYEQYF.

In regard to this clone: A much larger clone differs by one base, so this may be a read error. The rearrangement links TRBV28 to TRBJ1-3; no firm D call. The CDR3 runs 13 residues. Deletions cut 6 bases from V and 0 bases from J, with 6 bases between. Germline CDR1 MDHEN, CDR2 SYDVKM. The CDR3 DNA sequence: TGTGCCAGCAGGGACTACTCTGGAAACACCATATATTTT. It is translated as CASRDYSGNTIYF.

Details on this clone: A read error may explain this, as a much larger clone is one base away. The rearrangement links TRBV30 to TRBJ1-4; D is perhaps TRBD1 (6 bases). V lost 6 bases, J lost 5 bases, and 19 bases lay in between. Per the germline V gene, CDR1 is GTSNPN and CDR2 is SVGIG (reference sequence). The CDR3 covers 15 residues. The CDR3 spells CACNREFGANEKLFF. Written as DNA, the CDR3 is TGTGCCTGCAACAGGGAATTTGGGGCGAATGAAAAACTGTTTTTT.

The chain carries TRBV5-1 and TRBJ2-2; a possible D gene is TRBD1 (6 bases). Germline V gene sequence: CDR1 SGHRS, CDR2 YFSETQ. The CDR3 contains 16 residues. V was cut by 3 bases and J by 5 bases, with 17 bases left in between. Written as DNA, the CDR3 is TGCGCCAGCAGCTGGGAGCGGACAGCCTTGACCGGGGAGCTGTTTTTT. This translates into CASSWERTALTGELFF. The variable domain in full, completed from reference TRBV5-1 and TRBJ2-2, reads KAGVTQTPRYLIKTRGQQVTLSCSPISGHRSVSWYQQTPGQGLQFLFEYFSETQRNKGNFPGRFSGRQFSNSRSEMNVSTLELGDSALYLCASSWERTALTGELFFGEGSRLTVL.

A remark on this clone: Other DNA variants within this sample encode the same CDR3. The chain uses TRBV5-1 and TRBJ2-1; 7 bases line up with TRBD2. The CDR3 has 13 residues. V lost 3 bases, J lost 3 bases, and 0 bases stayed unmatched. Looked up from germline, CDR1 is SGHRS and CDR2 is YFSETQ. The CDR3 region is CASSSSGYNEQFF. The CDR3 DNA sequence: TGCGCCAGCAGCTCTAGCGGCTACAATGAGCAGTTCTTC. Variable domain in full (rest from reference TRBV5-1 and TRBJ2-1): KAGVTQTPRYLIKTRGQQVTLSCSPISGHRSVSWYQQTPGQGLQFLFEYFSETQRNKGNFPGRFSGRQFSNSRSEMNVSTLELGDSALYLCASSSSGYNEQFFGPGTRLTVL.

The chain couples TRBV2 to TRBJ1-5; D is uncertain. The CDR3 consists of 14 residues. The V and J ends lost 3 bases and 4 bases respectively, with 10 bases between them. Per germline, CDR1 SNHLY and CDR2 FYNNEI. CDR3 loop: CASSEASPNQPQHF. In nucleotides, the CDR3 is TGTGCCAGCAGTGAGGCCAGTCCTAATCAGCCCCAGCATTTT.

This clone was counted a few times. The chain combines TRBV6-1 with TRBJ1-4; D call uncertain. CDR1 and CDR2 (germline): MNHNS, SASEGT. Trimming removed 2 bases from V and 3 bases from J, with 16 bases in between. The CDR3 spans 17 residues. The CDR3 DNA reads TGTGCCAGCAGTGAACCGGGATCCCCGACGGCTAATGAAAAACTGTTTTTT. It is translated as CASSEPGSPTANEKLFF.

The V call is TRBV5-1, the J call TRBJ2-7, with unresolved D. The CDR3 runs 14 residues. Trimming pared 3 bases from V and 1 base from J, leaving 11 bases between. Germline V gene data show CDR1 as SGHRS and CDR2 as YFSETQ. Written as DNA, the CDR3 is TGCGCCAGCAGCTACGATACACGATCCTACGAGCAGTACTTC. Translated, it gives CASSYDTRSYEQYF.

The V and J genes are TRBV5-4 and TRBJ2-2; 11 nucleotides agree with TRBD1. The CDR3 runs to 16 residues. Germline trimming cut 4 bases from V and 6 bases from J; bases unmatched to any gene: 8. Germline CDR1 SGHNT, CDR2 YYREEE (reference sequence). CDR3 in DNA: TGTGCCAGCAGCAGGGCCGGGACAGGGGGATCCGGGGAGCTGTTTTTT. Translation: CASSRAGTGGSGELFF.

The CDR3 protein is CASSLGVLRTSAEQYF. For the CDR3, the DNA is TGTGCCAGCAGCTTAGGGGTACTCCGGACTAGCGCCGAGCAGTACTTC. V gene TRBV11-2 combines with J gene TRBJ2-7, with TRBD2 matching 9 bases. CDR3 length: 16 residues. CDR1 is SGHAT, CDR2 FQNNGV, per germline. The V gene end was trimmed by 1 base and the J gene end by 6 bases; junction bases not matched to a gene: 10.

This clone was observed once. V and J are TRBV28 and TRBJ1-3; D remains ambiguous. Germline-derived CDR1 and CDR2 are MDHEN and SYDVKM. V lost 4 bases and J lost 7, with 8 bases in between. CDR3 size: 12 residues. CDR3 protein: CASSSTPNTIYF. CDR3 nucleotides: TGTGCCAGCAGTTCCACCCCGAACACCATATATTTT.

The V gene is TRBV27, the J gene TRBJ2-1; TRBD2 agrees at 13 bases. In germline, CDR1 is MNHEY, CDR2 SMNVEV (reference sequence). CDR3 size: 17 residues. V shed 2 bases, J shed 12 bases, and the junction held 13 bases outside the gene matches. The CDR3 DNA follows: TGTGCCAGCAGTTTAGAGGATTGGACTAGCGGGAGTAGAGGGCAGTTCTTC. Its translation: CASSLEDWTSGSRGQFF.

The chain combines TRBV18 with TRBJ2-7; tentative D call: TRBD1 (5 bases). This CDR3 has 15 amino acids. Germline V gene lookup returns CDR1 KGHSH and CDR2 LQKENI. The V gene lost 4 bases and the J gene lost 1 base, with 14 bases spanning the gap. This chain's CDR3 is CASSLGQGISYEQYF. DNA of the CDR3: TGTGCCAGCTCACTCGGGCAGGGAATTTCCTACGAGCAGTACTTC.

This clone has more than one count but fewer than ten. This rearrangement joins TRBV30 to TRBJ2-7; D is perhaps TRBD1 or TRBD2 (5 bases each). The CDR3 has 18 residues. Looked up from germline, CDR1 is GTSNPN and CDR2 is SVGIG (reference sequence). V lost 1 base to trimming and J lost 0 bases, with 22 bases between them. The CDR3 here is CAWSGPGQSLHSSYEQYF. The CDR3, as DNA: TGTGCCTGGAGTGGCCCGGGGCAGTCCCTACATAGCTCCTACGAGCAGTACTTC.

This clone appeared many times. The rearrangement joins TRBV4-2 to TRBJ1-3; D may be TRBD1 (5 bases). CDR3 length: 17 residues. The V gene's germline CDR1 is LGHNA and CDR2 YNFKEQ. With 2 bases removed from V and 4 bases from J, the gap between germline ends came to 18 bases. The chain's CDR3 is CASSQRPEGHGGNTIYF. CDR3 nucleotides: TGTGCCAGCAGCCAACGTCCGGAGGGGCATGGGGGAAACACCATATATTTT.

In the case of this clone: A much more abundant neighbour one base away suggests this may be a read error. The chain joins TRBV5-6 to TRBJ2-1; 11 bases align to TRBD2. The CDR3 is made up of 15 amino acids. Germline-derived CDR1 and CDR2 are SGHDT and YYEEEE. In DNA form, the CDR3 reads TGTGCCAGCAGTCTTAGCGGGAGGGCCAACAATGAGAAGTTCTTC. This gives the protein CASSLSGRANNEKFF.

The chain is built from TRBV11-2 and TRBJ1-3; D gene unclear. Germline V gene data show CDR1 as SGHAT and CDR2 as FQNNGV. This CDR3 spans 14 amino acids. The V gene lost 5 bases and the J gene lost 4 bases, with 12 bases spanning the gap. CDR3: CASSLQTVGNTIYF. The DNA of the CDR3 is TGTGCCAGCAGCCTACAGACTGTCGGAAACACCATATATTTT.